This TCR beta chain is drawn from a study of CD8 T cells in ankylosing spondylitis. Overall study results and limits: One TCR beta motif, made up of about 8 highly homologous variants, appeared characteristic of ankylosing spondylitis blood. Existing reports had already noted some motif variants in reactive arthritis synovial fluid and blood. Disease-associated clones were reportedly significantly overrepresented in matched ankylosing spondylitis synovial fluid.

Germline loops: CDR1 DFQATT, CDR2 SNEGSKA (reference sequence). This CDR3 comprises 15 residues. Losses at the gene ends were 6 bases for V and 4 bases for J; bases not matched to a gene: 9. Of note for this clonotype: The antigen is undetermined.

TCRdb reprocessed the 5' RACE reads with MiXCR, giving one entry per CDR3 protein. The profile shows a few hundred thousand distinct CDR3 sequences, approximately 17% of them singletons. The material sequenced was blood, either unsorted or a sorted T cell fraction (not recorded which). The receptor comes from a male donor with ankylosing spondylitis. The rearrangement links TRBV20-1 to TRBJ2-3, with TRBD2 matching over 11 bases. The CDR3 DNA is TGCAGTGCCCAGAGGGGGACTAGCGGTGCAGATACGCAGTATTTT. Its translation: CSAQRGTSGADTQYF.